A single TCR beta chain is shown here with its context. The antigen is not known. Researchers ran the assay at a deep level. Sequencing was performed with immunoSEQ multiplex PCR; in TCRdb, only in-frame clones are kept and a portion is missing. The profile shows over 300,000 clones, around nine tenths of them singletons. This record belongs to a study of shared clonotypes between healthy human individuals. V lost 4 bases and J 3 bases, leaving 18 bases between the germline ends. From germline, CDR1 is SGHTA and CDR2 FQGNSA. This CDR3 is 16 amino acids long. Study results and limitations: Among the subsets, naive ones generally showed larger estimated richness than memory ones. The study found lower generation probabilities in non-shared clonotypes than in those shared by all four donors. With a few donors compared, 4.5% to 6.5% of naive CD4 clonotypes were shared.

The source of this sequence is a man between 18 and 35 years old in good health. The V and J genes are TRBV7-2 and TRBJ1-2, with D perhaps matching TRBD1 (6 bases). Sequencing was carried out using memory CD8+ T cells sorted from blood. Subset described: CD45RO+ cells pooled with CCR7-negative TemRA cells. The CDR3: CASSSKVGGAYYGYTF. As DNA, the CDR3 is TGTGCCAGCAGCTCAAAGGTCGGGGGCGCGTACTATGGCTACACCTTC.